Listed below are T cell receptor beta chains from one sample, sequenced in a study of OX40 agonist ivuxolimab in advanced cancers. The method was immunoSEQ multiplex PCR; TCRdb's version includes in-frame clones alone and lacks a portion of them. The table shows around 64,000 clones, with roughly nine tenths occurring only once. Sample: CD4+ or CD8+ T cells sorted from blood, taken in a trial of the OX40 agonist ivuxolimab. The source of these receptors is an adult with an advanced solid tumor such as melanoma, head and neck, liver or kidney cancer. The CDR3 runs from the conserved cysteine through the conserved F or W. A D gene is named only where the DNA matches it firmly. Rows may omit the clone size; those that give it use once, few, many or a size class.

v_gene: TRBV7-9
d_gene: -
abundance: few
j_gene: TRBJ2-7
CDR3nt: TGTGCCAGCACCCTGGACTCTTCCTACGAGCAGTACTTC
CDR3aa: CASTLDSSYEQYF

v_gene: TRBV13
d_gene: -
abundance: -
j_gene: TRBJ1-5
CDR3nt: TGTGCCAGCAGCTTACGTGTAGGGAGTCAGCCCCAGCATTTT
CDR3aa: CASSLRVGSQPQHF

v_gene: TRBV28
d_gene: TRBD1
abundance: -
j_gene: TRBJ1-2
CDR3nt: TGTGCCAGCACGCTGGGACAGGGCGCTAACTATGGCTACACCTTC
CDR3aa: CASTLGQGANYGYTF

v_gene: TRBV15
d_gene: TRBD1
abundance: -
j_gene: TRBJ1-5
CDR3nt: TGTGCCACCAGCAGAGATCGGGACAGGGCCGGGCAGCCCCAGCATTTT
CDR3aa: CATSRDRDRAGQPQHF

v_gene: TRBV27
d_gene: TRBD2
abundance: -
j_gene: TRBJ2-3
CDR3nt: TGTGCCAGCAGCCATAGCGGGAGGTACGCTCGAGATACGCAGTATTTT
CDR3aa: CASSHSGRYARDTQYF

v_gene: TRBV6-6
d_gene: -
abundance: -
j_gene: TRBJ2-7
CDR3nt: TGTGCCAGCAGCCACCAAGGGGTCTACGAGCAGTACTTC
CDR3aa: CASSHQGVYEQYF

v_gene: TRBV21-1
d_gene: -
abundance: -
j_gene: TRBJ1-5
CDR3nt: TGTGCCAGCAGCCCCCGGGAGATCGGGGGATGCAATCAGCCCCAGCATTTT
CDR3aa: CASSPREIGGCNQPQHF

v_gene: TRBV4-1
d_gene: -
abundance: -
j_gene: TRBJ1-1
CDR3nt: TGCGCCAGCAGCCAAGATAATGGGACCCCAAAAGCTTTCTTT
CDR3aa: CASSQDNGTPKAFF

v_gene: TRBV7-2
d_gene: -
abundance: -
j_gene: TRBJ2-7
CDR3nt: TGTGCCAGCAGCTTTTGGGCGGGCGAGCAGTACTTC
CDR3aa: CASSFWAGEQYF

v_gene: TRBV6-1
d_gene: -
abundance: -
j_gene: TRBJ1-1
CDR3nt: TGTGCCAGCAGTGAGTGGCAACTTAACACTGAAGCTTTCTTT
CDR3aa: CASSEWQLNTEAFF

v_gene: TRBV7-3
d_gene: -
abundance: -
j_gene: TRBJ2-1
CDR3nt: TGTGCCAGCAGCTTAACGGGCGGGAAGGTCTTCAATGAGCAGTTCTTC
CDR3aa: CASSLTGGKVFNEQFF

v_gene: TRBV12-5
d_gene: TRBD1
abundance: -
j_gene: TRBJ1-5
CDR3nt: TGTGCTAGTGGTTTGGTAGACAGGGGGTCTCAGCCCCAGCATTTT
CDR3aa: CASGLVDRGSQPQHF

v_gene: TRBV28
d_gene: -
abundance: -
j_gene: TRBJ2-1
CDR3nt: TGTGCCAGCAGCCCCCCGGGGGACTCCCTGGAGTTCTTC
CDR3aa: CASSPPGDSLEFF

v_gene: TRBV19
d_gene: TRBD2
abundance: -
j_gene: TRBJ2-1
CDR3nt: TGTGCCAGTAGTATAGGGCTGGGGGGTAGCGGGAGTGTAAATGAGCAGTTCTTC
CDR3aa: CASSIGLGGSGSVNEQFF

v_gene: TRBV7-2
d_gene: -
abundance: once
j_gene: TRBJ2-5
CDR3nt: TGTGCCAGCAGCGTACCCAACCAAGAGACCCAGTACTTC
CDR3aa: CASSVPNQETQYF

v_gene: TRBV9
d_gene: -
abundance: -
j_gene: TRBJ2-2
CDR3nt: TGTGCCAGCAGCGAGGGGGAGGTGGGAATCGGCGGGACCGGGGAGCTGTTTTTT
CDR3aa: CASSEGEVGIGGTGELFF

v_gene: TRBV9
d_gene: TRBD2
abundance: -
j_gene: TRBJ2-7
CDR3nt: TGTGCCAGCAGCACCGGGACTAGCGGCTACGAGCAGTACTTC
CDR3aa: CASSTGTSGYEQYF

v_gene: TRBV7-3
d_gene: -
abundance: -
j_gene: TRBJ2-1
CDR3nt: TGTGCCAGCAGCTTAACGGGGGCTAACGATGAGCAGTTCTTC
CDR3aa: CASSLTGANDEQFF

v_gene: TRBV5-4
d_gene: TRBD2
abundance: -
j_gene: TRBJ2-1
CDR3nt: TGTGCCAGCAGCTCCGGGACTAGCGGGAGCAACGGCGATGAGCAGTTCTTC
CDR3aa: CASSSGTSGSNGDEQFF

v_gene: TRBV9
d_gene: TRBD1
abundance: -
j_gene: TRBJ2-1
CDR3nt: TGTGCCAGCAGCGCCCAGATATTGACAGGGGCCAGCTCCTACAATGAGCAGTTCTTC
CDR3aa: CASSAQILTGASSYNEQFF

v_gene: TRBV5-1
d_gene: -
abundance: once
j_gene: TRBJ2-7
CDR3nt: TGCGCCAGCAGCTTGGCCGGGCTTTACGAGCAGTACTTC
CDR3aa: CASSLAGLYEQYF

v_gene: TRBV15
d_gene: TRBD2
abundance: -
j_gene: TRBJ2-3
CDR3nt: TGTGCCACCTGCGGGGGGAGCAGAGATACGCAGTATTTT
CDR3aa: CATCGGSRDTQYF

v_gene: TRBV6-1
d_gene: -
abundance: once
j_gene: TRBJ2-2
CDR3nt: TGTGCCAGCAGAGGGGCGCGGAGCACCGGGGAGCTGTTTTTT
CDR3aa: CASRGARSTGELFF

v_gene: TRBV19
d_gene: TRBD2
abundance: -
j_gene: TRBJ2-1
CDR3nt: TGTGCCAGTAGTATTGACGTAGCGGGAGGATACAATGAGCAGTTCTTC
CDR3aa: CASSIDVAGGYNEQFF

v_gene: TRBV27
d_gene: TRBD1
abundance: once
j_gene: TRBJ2-7
CDR3nt: TGTGCCAGCAGTGCGGGACAGGGGGCCTACGAGCAGTACTTC
CDR3aa: CASSAGQGAYEQYF

v_gene: TRBV4-3
d_gene: -
abundance: -
j_gene: TRBJ1-1
CDR3nt: TGCGCCAGCAGCCAAGATCGGTTAGGGCAAGCTGAAGCTTTCTTT
CDR3aa: CASSQDRLGQAEAFF

v_gene: TRBV19
d_gene: -
abundance: -
j_gene: TRBJ1-2
CDR3nt: TGTGCCACCCTGGAGGAAAGTGGTAACTATGGCTACACCTTC
CDR3aa: CATLEESGNYGYTF

v_gene: TRBV11-2
d_gene: -
abundance: -
j_gene: TRBJ2-3
CDR3nt: TGTGCCACAGGGGCCACACTTCACCCTACAGATACGCAGTATTTT
CDR3aa: CATGATLHPTDTQYF

v_gene: TRBV28
d_gene: TRBD1
abundance: -
j_gene: TRBJ1-2
CDR3nt: TGTGCCAGCAGTTTATTTTGGACAGGGGAGGAGGACTATGGCTACACCTTC
CDR3aa: CASSLFWTGEEDYGYTF

v_gene: TRBV7-9
d_gene: -
abundance: -
j_gene: TRBJ2-1
CDR3nt: TGTGCCAGCAGCTTAGGCAGCCGGAGGGATGAGCAGTTCTTC
CDR3aa: CASSLGSRRDEQFF

v_gene: TRBV9
d_gene: TRBD2
abundance: -
j_gene: TRBJ2-2
CDR3nt: TGTGCCAGCAGCGATCCCAGGACTAGCGGGAGAACCGGGGAGCTGTTTTTT
CDR3aa: CASSDPRTSGRTGELFF

v_gene: TRBV19
d_gene: TRBD1
abundance: -
j_gene: TRBJ1-5
CDR3nt: TGTGCCAGTTTATTGGACAGGGAAGGGAATCAGCCCCAGCATTTT
CDR3aa: CASLLDREGNQPQHF

v_gene: TRBV5-6
d_gene: -
abundance: -
j_gene: TRBJ2-1
CDR3nt: TGTGCCAGCAGCCTACCAGGGGAGCAGTTCTTC
CDR3aa: CASSLPGEQFF